This T cell receptor (beta chain) was profiled in a study of T cell responses to AZD1222 COVID-19 vaccine. Study conclusions and caveats: CD4 TCRs linked to vaccination spanned spike, dominating at 160-218 and 743-854.

Concerning this clone: What it recognizes is unknown.

Clones were read by immunoSEQ multiplex PCR, and TCRdb kept only the in-frame ones, dropping some. In the table there are about 120,000 clones, approximately 90% of which are singletons. This TCR derives from an adult who received the AZD1222 COVID-19 vaccine. Sample: peripheral blood, taken 28 days after the second AZD1222 dose.

CDR3 bases: TGTGCCAGCTCAAGCACCAACAACCTGGCAGATTATGGCTACACCTTC. Protein: CASSSTNNLADYGYTF. This rearrangement joins TRBV18 to TRBJ1-2; D is ambiguous. The CDR3 has 16 residues. The V gene lost 5 bases and the J gene lost 5 bases, with 21 bases spanning the gap. Germline lookup yields CDR1 KGHSH and CDR2 LQKENI.